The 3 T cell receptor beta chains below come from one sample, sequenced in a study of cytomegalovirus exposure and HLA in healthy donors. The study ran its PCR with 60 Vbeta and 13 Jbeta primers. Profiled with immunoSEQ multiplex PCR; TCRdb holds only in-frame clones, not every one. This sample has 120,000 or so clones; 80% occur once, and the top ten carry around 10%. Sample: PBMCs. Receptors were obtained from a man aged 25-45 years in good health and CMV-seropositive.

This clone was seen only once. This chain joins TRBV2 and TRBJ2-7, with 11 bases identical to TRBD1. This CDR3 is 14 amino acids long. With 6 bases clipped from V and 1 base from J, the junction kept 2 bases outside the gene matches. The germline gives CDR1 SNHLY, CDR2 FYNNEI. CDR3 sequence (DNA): TGTGCCAGCAGCGGGACAGGGGGTTCCTACGAGCAGTACTTC. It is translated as CASSGTGGSYEQYF.

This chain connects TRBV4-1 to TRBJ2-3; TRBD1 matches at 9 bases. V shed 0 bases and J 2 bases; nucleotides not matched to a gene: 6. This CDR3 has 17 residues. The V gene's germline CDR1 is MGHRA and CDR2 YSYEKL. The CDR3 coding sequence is TGCGCCAGCAGCCAAGAAAACCGACAGGGGGTCACAGATACGCAGTATTTT. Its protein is CASSQENRQGVTDTQYF.

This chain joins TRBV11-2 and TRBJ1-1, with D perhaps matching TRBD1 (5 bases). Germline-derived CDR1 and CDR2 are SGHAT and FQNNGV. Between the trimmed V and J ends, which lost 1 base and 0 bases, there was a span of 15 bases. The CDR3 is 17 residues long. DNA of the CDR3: TGTGCCAGCAGCTTAGGGCGGGGGGTCGGGGTGAACACTGAAGCTTTCTTT. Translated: CASSLGRGVGVNTEAFF.